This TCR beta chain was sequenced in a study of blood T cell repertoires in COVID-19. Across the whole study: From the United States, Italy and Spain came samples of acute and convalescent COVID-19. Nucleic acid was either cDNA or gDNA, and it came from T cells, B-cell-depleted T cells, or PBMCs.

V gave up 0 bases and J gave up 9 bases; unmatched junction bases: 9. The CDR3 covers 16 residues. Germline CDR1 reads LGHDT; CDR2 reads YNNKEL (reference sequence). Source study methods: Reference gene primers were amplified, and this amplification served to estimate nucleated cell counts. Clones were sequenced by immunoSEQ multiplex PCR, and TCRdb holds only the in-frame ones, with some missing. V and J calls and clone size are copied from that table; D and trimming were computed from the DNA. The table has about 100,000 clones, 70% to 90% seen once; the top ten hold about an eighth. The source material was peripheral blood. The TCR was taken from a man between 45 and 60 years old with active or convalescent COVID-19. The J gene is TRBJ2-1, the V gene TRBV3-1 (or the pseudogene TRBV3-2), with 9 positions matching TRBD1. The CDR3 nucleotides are TGTGCCAGCAGCCAAGATCAAACAGGGGGCTACGGTGAGCAGTTCTTC. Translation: CASSQDQTGGYGEQFF.